Presented here are 2 T cell receptor beta chains from one specimen sequenced in a study of T cell changes during pregnancy in multiple sclerosis. Produced via immunoSEQ multiplex PCR; TCRdb's table is partial and in-frame only. The sample shows about 98,000 clones, just over 90% of them seen only once. The specimen comprised peripheral blood, sampled after pregnancy. These receptors were collected from a female donor in good health, enrolled as a control in a pregnancy study.

The V gene is TRBV5-6, the J gene TRBJ2-5; D possibly corresponds to TRBD2 (5 bases). Matching the DNA end better, TRBJ2-7 makes the J call doubtful. Germline V gene data show CDR1 as SGHDT and CDR2 as YYEEEE. The CDR3 has 14 amino acids. The DNA for the CDR3 is TGTGCCAGCACCCGGGGTGGCCTTAGCTACGAGCAGTACTTC. It codes for CASTRGGLSYEQYF.

This sequence joins TRBV4-1 and TRBJ2-7, with a tentative D call TRBD1 (5 bases). Trimming pared 4 bases from V and 3 bases from J, leaving 13 bases between. This CDR3 spans 14 amino acids. Germline V gene sequence: CDR1 MGHRA, CDR2 YSYEKL. The CDR3 protein is CASSPPGRSYEQYF. As DNA, the CDR3 is TGCGCCAGCAGCCCCCCAGGGCGCAGCTACGAGCAGTACTTC.